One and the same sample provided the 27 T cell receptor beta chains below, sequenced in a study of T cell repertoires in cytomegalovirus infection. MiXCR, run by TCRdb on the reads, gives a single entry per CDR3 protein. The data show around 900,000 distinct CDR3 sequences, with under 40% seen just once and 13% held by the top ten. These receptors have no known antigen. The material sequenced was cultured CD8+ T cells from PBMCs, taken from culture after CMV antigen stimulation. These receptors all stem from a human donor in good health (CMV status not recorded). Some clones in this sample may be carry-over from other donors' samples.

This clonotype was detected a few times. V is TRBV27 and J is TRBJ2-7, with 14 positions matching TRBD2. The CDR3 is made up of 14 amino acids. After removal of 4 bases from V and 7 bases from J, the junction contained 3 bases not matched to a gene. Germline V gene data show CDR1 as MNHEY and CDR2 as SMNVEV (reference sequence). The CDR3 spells CASSWTSGGPEQYF. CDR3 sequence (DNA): TGTGCCAGCAGTTGGACTAGCGGGGGGCCGGAGCAGTACTTC.

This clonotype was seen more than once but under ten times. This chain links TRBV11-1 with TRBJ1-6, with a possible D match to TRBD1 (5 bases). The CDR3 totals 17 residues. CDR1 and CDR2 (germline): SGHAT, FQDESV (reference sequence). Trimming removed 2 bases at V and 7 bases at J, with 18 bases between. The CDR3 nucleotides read TGTGCCAGCAGCTTAAAGGGGCGGGATTTTCGAAATTCACCCCTCCACTTT. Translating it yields CASSLKGRDFRNSPLHF. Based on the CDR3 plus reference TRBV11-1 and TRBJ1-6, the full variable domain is EAEVAQSPRYKITEKSQAVAFWCDPISGHATLYWYRQILGQGPELLVQFQDESVVDDSQLPKDRFSAERLKGVDSTLKIQPAELGDSAMYLCASSLKGRDFRNSPLHFGNGTRLTVT.

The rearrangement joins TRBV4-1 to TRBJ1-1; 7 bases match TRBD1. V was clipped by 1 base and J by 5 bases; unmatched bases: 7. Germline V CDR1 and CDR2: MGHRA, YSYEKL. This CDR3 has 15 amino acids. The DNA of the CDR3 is TGCGCCAGCAGCCAAGTTAGGACAGGCCGGACTGAAGCTTTCTTT. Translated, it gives CASSQVRTGRTEAFF.

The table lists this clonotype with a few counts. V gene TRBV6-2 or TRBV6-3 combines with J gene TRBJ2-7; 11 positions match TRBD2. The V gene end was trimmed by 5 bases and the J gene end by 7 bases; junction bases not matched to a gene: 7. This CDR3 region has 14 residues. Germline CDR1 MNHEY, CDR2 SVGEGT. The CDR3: CASSRLAGPREQYV. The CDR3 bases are TGTGCCAGCAGTCGACTAGCGGGGCCAAGGGAGCAGTACGTC.

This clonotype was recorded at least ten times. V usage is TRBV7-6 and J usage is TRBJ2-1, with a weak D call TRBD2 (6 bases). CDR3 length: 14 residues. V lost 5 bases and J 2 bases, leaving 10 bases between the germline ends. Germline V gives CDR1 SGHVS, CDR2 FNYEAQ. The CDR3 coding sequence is TGTGCCAGCAGCCGGGGGAGTGCCTACAATGAGCAGTTCTTC. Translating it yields CASSRGSAYNEQFF.

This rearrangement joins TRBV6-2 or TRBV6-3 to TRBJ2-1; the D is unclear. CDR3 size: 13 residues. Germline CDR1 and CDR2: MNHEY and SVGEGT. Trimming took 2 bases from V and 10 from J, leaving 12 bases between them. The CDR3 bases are TGTGCCAGCAGTTACCCGGGCCTAGAAGAGCAGTTCTTC. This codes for CASSYPGLEEQFF.

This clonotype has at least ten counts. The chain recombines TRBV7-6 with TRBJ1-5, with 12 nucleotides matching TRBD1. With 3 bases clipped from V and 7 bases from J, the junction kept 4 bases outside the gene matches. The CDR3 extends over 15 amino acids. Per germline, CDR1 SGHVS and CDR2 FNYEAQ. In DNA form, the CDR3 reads TGTGCCAGCAGCTTGGGGGGGACAGGGGGCCAGCCCCAGCATTTT. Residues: CASSLGGTGGQPQHF.

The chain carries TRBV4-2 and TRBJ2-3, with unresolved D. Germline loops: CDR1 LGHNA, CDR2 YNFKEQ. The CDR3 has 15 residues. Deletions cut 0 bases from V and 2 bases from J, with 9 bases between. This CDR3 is CASSQELVTTDTQYF. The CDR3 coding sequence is TGTGCCAGCAGCCAAGAGTTAGTCACCACAGATACGCAGTATTTT.

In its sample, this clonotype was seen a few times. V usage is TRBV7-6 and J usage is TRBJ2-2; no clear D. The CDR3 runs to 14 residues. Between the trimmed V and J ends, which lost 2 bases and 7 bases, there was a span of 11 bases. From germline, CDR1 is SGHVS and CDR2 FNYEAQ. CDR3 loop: CASSLTSPDGELFF. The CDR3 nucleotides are TGTGCCAGCAGCTTAACGTCTCCAGACGGGGAGCTGTTTTTT.

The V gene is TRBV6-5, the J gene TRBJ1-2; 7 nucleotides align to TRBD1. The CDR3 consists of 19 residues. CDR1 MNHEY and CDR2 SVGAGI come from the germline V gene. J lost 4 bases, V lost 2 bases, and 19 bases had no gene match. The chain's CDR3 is CASSYVSPAGGPGTYGYTF. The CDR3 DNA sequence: TGTGCCAGCAGTTACGTCTCGCCCGCAGGGGGTCCAGGGACCTATGGCTACACCTTC.

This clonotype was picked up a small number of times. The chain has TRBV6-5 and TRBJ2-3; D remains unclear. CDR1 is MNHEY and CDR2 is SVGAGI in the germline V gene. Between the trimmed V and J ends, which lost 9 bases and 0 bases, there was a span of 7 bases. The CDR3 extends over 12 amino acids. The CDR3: CASRSSTDTQYF. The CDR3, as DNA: TGTGCCAGTCGATCTAGCACAGATACGCAGTATTTT.

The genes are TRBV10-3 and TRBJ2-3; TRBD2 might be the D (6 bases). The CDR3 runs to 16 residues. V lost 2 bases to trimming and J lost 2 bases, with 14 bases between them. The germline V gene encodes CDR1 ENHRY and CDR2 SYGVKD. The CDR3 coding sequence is TGTGCCATCAGTGAGCGGGCGGGGAAACACACAGATACGCAGTATTTT. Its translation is CAISERAGKHTDTQYF.

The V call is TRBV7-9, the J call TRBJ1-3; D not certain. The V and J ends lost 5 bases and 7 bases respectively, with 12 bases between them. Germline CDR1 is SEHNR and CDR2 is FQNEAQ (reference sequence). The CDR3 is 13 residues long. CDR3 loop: CASSPYMSNTIYF. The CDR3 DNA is TGTGCCAGCAGCCCCTATATGAGCAACACCATATATTTT. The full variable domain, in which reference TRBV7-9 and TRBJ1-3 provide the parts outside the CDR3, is DTGVSQNPRHKITKRGQNVTFRCDPISEHNRLYWYRQTLGQGPEFLTYFQNEAQLEKSRLLSDRFSAERPKGSFSTLEIQRTEQGDSAMYLCASSPYMSNTIYFGEGSWLTVV.

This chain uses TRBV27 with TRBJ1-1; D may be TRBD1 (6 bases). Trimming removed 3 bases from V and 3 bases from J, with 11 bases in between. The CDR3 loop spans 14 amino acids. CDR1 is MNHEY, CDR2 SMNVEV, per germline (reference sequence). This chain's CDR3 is CASSFPGAHTEAFF. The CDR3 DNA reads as TGTGCCAGCAGTTTCCCGGGGGCGCACACTGAAGCTTTCTTT.

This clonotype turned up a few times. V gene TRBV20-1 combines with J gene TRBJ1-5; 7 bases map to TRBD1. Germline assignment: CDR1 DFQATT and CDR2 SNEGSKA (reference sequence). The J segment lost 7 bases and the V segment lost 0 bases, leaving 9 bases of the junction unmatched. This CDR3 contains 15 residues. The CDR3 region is CSARDFRQGEQPQHF. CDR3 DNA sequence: TGCAGTGCTAGAGATTTTCGACAGGGAGAACAGCCCCAGCATTTT.

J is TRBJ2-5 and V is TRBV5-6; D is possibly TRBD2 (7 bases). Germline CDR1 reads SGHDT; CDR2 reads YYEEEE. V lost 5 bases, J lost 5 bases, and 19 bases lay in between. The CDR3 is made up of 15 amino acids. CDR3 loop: CASRAHGGPRETQYF. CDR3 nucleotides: TGTGCCAGCAGGGCTCACGGGGGGCCGCGGGAGACCCAGTACTTC.

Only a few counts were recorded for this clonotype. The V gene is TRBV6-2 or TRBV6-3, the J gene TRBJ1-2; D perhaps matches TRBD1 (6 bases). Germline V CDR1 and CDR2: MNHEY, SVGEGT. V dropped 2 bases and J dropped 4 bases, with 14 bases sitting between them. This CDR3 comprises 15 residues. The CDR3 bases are TGTGCCAGCAGTTACGGCCACGGACAGAGCTATGGCTACACCTTC. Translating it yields CASSYGHGQSYGYTF.

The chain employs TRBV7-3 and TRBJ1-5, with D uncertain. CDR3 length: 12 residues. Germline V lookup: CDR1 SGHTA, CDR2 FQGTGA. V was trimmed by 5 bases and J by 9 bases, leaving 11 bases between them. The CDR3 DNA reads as TGTGCCAGCAGCCCAGGATCCTGGCCCCAGCATTTT. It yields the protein CASSPGSWPQHF.

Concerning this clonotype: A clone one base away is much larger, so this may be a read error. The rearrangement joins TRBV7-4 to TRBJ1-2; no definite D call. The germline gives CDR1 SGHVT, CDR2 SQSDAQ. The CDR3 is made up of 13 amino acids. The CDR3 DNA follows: TGTGCCAGCAGCCCTGTGCCAATCTATGACTACACCTTC. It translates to CASSPVPIYDYTF.

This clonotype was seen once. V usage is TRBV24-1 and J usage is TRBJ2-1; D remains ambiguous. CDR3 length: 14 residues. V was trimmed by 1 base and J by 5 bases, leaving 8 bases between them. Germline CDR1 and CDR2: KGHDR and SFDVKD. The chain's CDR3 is CATSDFRSDNEQFF. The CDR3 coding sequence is TGTGCCACCAGTGATTTTCGGTCAGACAATGAGCAGTTCTTC.

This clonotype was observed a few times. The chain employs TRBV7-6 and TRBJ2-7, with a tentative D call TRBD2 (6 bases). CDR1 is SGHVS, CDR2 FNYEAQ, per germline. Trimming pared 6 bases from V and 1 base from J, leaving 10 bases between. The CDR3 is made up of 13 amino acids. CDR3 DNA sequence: TGTGCCAGCAGGCGGGAAGGGTCCTACGAGCAGTACGTC. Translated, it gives CASRREGSYEQYV.

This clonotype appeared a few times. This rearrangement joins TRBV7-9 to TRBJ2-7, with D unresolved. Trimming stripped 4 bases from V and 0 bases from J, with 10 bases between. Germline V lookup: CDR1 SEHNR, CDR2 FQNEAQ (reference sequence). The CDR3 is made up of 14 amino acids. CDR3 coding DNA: TGTGCCAGCAGCTCCGCCGGGTCCTCCTACGAGCAGTACGTC. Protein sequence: CASSSAGSSYEQYV.

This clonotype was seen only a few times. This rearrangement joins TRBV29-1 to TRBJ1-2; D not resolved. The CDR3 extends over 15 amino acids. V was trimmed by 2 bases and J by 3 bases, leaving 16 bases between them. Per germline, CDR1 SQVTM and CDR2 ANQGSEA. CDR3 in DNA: TGCAGCGTTGAATCTGCCTTTGGAGGCGACTATGGCTACACCTTC. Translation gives CSVESAFGGDYGYTF.

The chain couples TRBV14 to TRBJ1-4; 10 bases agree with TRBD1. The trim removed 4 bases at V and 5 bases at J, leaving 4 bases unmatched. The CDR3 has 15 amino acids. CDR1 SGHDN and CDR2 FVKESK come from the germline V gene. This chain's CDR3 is CASSPRGQGNEKLFF. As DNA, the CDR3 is TGTGCCAGCAGCCCGAGGGGACAGGGGAATGAAAAACTGTTTTTT.

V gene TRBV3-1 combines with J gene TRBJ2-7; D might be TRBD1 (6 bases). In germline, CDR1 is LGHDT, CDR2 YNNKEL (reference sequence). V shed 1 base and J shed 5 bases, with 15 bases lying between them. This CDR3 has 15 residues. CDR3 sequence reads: CASSQGVVQGNEQYF. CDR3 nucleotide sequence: TGTGCCAGCAGCCAAGGCGTGGTACAGGGAAACGAGCAGTACTTC.

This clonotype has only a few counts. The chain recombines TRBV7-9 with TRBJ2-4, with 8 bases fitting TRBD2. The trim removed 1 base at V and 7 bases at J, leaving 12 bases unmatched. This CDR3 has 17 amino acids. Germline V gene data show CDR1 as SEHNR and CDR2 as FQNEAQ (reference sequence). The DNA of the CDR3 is TGTGCCAGCAGCTTAGGGGCAGCGGGGGATCATGGGAACATTCAGTACTTC. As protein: CASSLGAAGDHGNIQYF.

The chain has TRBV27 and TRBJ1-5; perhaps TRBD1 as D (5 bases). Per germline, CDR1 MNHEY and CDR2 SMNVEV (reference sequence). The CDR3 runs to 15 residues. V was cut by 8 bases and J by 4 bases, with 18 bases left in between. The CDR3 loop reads CASDPTGRGNQPQHF. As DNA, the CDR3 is TGTGCCAGCGATCCCACGGGTAGGGGTAATCAGCCCCAGCATTTT.